This TCR beta chain emerged from a study of T cells in Graves' hyperthyroidism and ophthalmopathy. This CDR3 has 15 residues. CDR1 and CDR2 from the germline V gene are LNHDA and SQIVND (reference sequence). V lost 3 bases, J lost 1 base, and 10 bases lay in between. There were TCR beta CDR3 regions amplified from RNA transcripts. HTBI primers were the set used in a first-round RT-PCR of the TCR CDR3. One entry per CDR3 protein results from TCRdb running MiXCR on the multiplex PCR reads. The profile covers 400,000 to 600,000 distinct CDR3 sequences, with around 20% appearing a single time and about 26% taken by the ten largest. Findings and caveats of the study: Most thyroid clonotypes that were expanded above 0.001 also turned up in blood.

Diagnosis of hyperthyroidism was new in patients aged 18 to 65, and its duration was under 2 months. As concerns this clonotype: What it recognizes is unknown.

V is TRBV19 and J is TRBJ1-5; D uncertain. This sequence originates from a man aged 18 to 30 with Graves' hyperthyroidism. The sample was blood. As DNA, the CDR3 is TGTGCCAGTAGTATCCCCGATCCGAGCAATCAGCCCCAGCATTTT. Amino acid sequence: CASSIPDPSNQPQHF.